The T cell receptor beta chain described here comes from a study of vaccination effects on CD4 cells after COVID-19. About the research overall: Each participant was administered two doses of either the BNT162b2 or the mRNA-1273 vaccine.

Libraries were prepared by immunoSEQ multiplex PCR; TCRdb keeps only in-frame clonotypes and omits some of them. Altogether about 68,000 clones are present, roughly 80% being singletons, with the ten largest covering 9.5% to 15%. As concerns this clone: The antigen is undetermined.

Sequencing was preceded by expansion of antigen-specific CD4+ T cells with viral peptide pools in the ViraFEST assay. A 10-day culture period preceded the isolation of CD4+ T cells. Nucleocapsid antibody tests were negative, and the vaccine recipients had no prior SARS-CoV-2 infection. Germline V CDR1 and CDR2: KGHSH, LQKENI. This CDR3 region has 13 residues. Trimming stripped 3 bases from V and 6 bases from J, with 11 bases between. The chain uses TRBV18 and TRBJ1-1, with a possible D match to TRBD1 (6 bases). Sample: CD4+ T cells from PBMCs cultured with SARS-CoV-2 spike peptides, taken before COVID-19 vaccination. This sequence was found in a human donor who received a COVID-19 vaccine. The CDR3 sequence is CASSPPGQAEAFF. The CDR3 DNA is TGTGCCAGCTCACCCCCGGGACAAGCTGAAGCTTTCTTT.